This T cell receptor beta chain comes out of a study of OX40 agonist ivuxolimab in advanced cancers. The overall study: Given to patients was ivuxolimab, an agonistic anti-OX40 (CD134) antibody. Prior anti-PD-1, anti-PD-L1 or anti-CTLA-4 therapy did not bar entry, and about 40% had some. Patients got intravenous ivuxolimab at 0.01 to 10 mg/kg every 2 weeks.

General observations from the study: Some nonresponders additionally presented with little normalized T-cell clonal expansion.

The length of the CDR3 is 14 residues. Germline lookup yields CDR1 SNHLY and CDR2 FYNNEI. V was cut by 3 bases and J by 5 bases, with 11 bases left in between. A note on this clone: Its antigen is unidentified.

Profiling relied on immunoSEQ multiplex PCR, and the TCRdb table lists in-frame clones only, not all of them. The profile shows about 50,000 clones, 82% of them singletons. The gene calls are TRBV2 and TRBJ2-1; D is unresolved. The sequences come from CD4+ or CD8+ T cells sorted from blood, collected in a trial of the OX40 agonist ivuxolimab. The source is an adult with an advanced solid tumor such as melanoma, head and neck, liver or kidney cancer. The chain's CDR3 is CASSDRPRDNEQFF. CDR3 in DNA: TGTGCCAGCAGTGACCGGCCACGCGACAATGAGCAGTTCTTC.